Listed here are 5 T cell receptor beta chains from one sample, sequenced in a study of lymphopenia after photon versus proton radiotherapy. Assay: immunoSEQ multiplex PCR; the TCRdb copy retains only in-frame clones and omits some. This sample carries approximately 170,000 clones, less than 90% of them seen once, and the ten largest clones take roughly 4.7%. Material: peripheral blood, obtained from a patient treated with photon-based radiotherapy. These receptors all come from a man aged 50-59 years with gastric cancer.

The rearrangement links TRBV14 to TRBJ1-4, with a weak D call TRBD1 (5 bases). Per germline, CDR1 SGHDN and CDR2 FVKESK. V lost 1 base and J 7 bases, leaving 10 bases between the germline ends. CDR3 length: 14 residues. The CDR3 region is CASSQGGTGEKLFF. CDR3 nucleotide sequence: TGTGCCAGCAGCCAAGGAGGGACGGGTGAAAAACTGTTTTTT.

This clone was counted a single time. The chain combines TRBV5-1 with TRBJ2-3; no definite D call. V was trimmed by 0 bases and J by 1 base, leaving 6 bases between them. Germline CDR1 reads SGHRS; CDR2 reads YFSETQ. The CDR3 has 14 amino acids. The CDR3 spells CASSLASGTDTQYF. DNA for the CDR3: TGCGCCAGCAGCTTGGCCTCGGGCACAGATACGCAGTATTTT. The full variable domain, in which reference TRBV5-1 and TRBJ2-3 provide the parts outside the CDR3, is KAGVTQTPRYLIKTRGQQVTLSCSPISGHRSVSWYQQTPGQGLQFLFEYFSETQRNKGNFPGRFSGRQFSNSRSEMNVSTLELGDSALYLCASSLASGTDTQYFGPGTRLTVL.

This clone was observed a few times. The chain links TRBV6-1 to TRBJ1-4; weak D call: TRBD1 (5 bases). Germline V CDR1 and CDR2: MNHNS, SASEGT. Trimming took off 2 bases at V and 5 bases at J, with 9 bases between the two ends. This CDR3 comprises 14 residues. The CDR3: CASSELGGNEKLFF. The CDR3, as DNA: TGTGCCAGCAGTGAACTGGGGGGGAATGAAAAACTGTTTTTT.

The chain carries TRBV4-1 and TRBJ2-5; D is unresolved. Trimming pared 1 base from V and 2 bases from J, leaving 14 bases between. This CDR3 spans 16 amino acids. CDR1 is MGHRA and CDR2 is YSYEKL in the germline V gene. The DNA of the CDR3 is TGCGCCAGCAGCCAAGTACCGTACAGAAAACAAGAGACCCAGTACTTC. Protein product: CASSQVPYRKQETQYF.

The chain joins TRBV7-9 to TRBJ1-2; D unclear. CDR1 and CDR2 from the germline V gene are SEHNR and FQNEAQ (reference sequence). V lost 1 base to trimming and J lost 8 bases, with 17 bases between them. This CDR3 spans 15 amino acids. CDR3 sequence: CASSLGARTTMGYTF. In DNA form, the CDR3 reads TGTGCCAGCAGCTTAGGGGCAAGGACTACTATGGGCTACACCTTC.